These 17 T cell receptor beta chains came from one sample sequenced in a study of shared clonotypes between healthy human individuals (dated by TCRdb to 2020 to 2022). CD8 naive samples were obtained by positive selection for CCR7 among CD45RO-negative cells, yielding a CD45RA+CCR7+ population from which TemRA cells were excluded. Libraries were prepared through the immunoSEQ multiplex PCR assay. TCRdb stores this immuneACCESS table with in-frame sequences only. Part of the clones is absent; in the studies checked, under half of the shortfall reflects unresolved V genes, and no reason is known for the rest. A total of 2 million to 2.5 million clones appear in this sample, approximately 95% of them only once. The ten largest make up 0.9% to 1.4% of the sample. Material: naive CD8+ T cells sorted from blood. The meaning of the sample's cell subset or site label: CD45RA+CCR7+. These receptors came from a man younger than 35 in good health.

Regarding this clone: The junction departs from germline at one end; a sequencing error may be responsible. The chain's CDR3 is CASSLEIPAGVPGELFF. In DNA form, the CDR3 reads TGTGCTAGCAGCTTGGAGATCCCAGCGGGAGTCCCCGGGGAGCTGTTTTTT. The chain is built from TRBV7-7 and TRBJ2-2; TRBD2 agrees at 8 bases. CDR1 is SSHAT, CDR2 FNYEAQ, per germline (reference sequence). CDR3 length: 17 amino acids.

V and J are TRBV10-1 and TRBJ1-3; no clear D gene. Deletions cut 8 bases from V and 4 bases from J, with 18 bases between. The CDR3 has 15 residues. Germline lookup yields CDR1 WNHNN and CDR2 SYGVQD (reference sequence). The CDR3 spells CASLSLWAAGNTIYF. CDR3 nucleotide sequence: TGCGCCAGCCTTTCCCTGTGGGCGGCGGGAAACACCATATATTTT.

The V call is TRBV7-8, the J call TRBJ1-2; TRBD1 matches at 7 bases. The length of the CDR3 is 17 residues. The trim removed 2 bases at V and 3 bases at J, leaving 12 bases unmatched. Germline V lookup: CDR1 SGHVS, CDR2 FQNEAQ. The CDR3: CASSLSSTGAGDYGYTF. The CDR3 bases are TGTGCCAGCAGCTTATCTTCTACAGGGGCGGGGGACTATGGCTACACCTTC. Complete variable domain (other parts from reference TRBV7-8 and TRBJ1-2): GAGVSQSPRYKVAKRGQDVALRCDPISGHVSLFWYQQALGQGPEFLTYFQNEAQLDKSGLPSDRFFAERPEGSVSTLKIQRTQQEDSAVYLCASSLSSTGAGDYGYTFGSGTRLTVV.

The chain couples TRBV29-1 to TRBJ2-3, with 9 bases matching TRBD1. The germline gives CDR1 SQVTM, CDR2 ANQGSEA. With V trimmed by 5 bases and J by 2 bases, 11 bases remained unmatched. This CDR3 spans 16 amino acids. This CDR3 reads CSVTPRQGGNTDTQYF. As DNA, the CDR3 is TGCAGCGTTACTCCCCGACAGGGGGGAAACACAGATACGCAGTATTTT.

J is TRBJ2-1 and V is TRBV27; D assignment may be TRBD1 or TRBD2 (5 bases each). Germline lookup yields CDR1 MNHEY and CDR2 SMNVEV (reference sequence). Deletions cut 3 bases from V and 0 bases from J, with 12 bases between. The CDR3 covers 16 residues. CDR3 nucleotides: TGTGCCAGCAGTTTGTGGGGGTTTAGCTCCTACAATGAGCAGTTCTTC. Translating gives CASSLWGFSSYNEQFF.

This chain links TRBV27 with TRBJ2-2; D gene ambiguous. V shed 7 bases and J shed 0 bases, with 12 bases lying between them. Germline V gene sequence: CDR1 MNHEY, CDR2 SMNVEV (reference sequence). The CDR3 length is 15 residues. CDR3 protein: CASTTTPANTGELFF. DNA for the CDR3: TGTGCCAGCACCACGACGCCGGCGAACACCGGGGAGCTGTTTTTT.

The genes are TRBV5-6 and TRBJ1-4; D unresolved. Per the germline V gene, CDR1 is SGHDT and CDR2 is YYEEEE. The CDR3 loop spans 12 amino acids. V lost 3 bases to trimming and J lost 5 bases, with 5 bases between them. As DNA, the CDR3 is TGTGCCAGCAGCTACCAAAATGAAAAACTGTTTTTT. This gives the protein CASSYQNEKLFF.

The rearrangement uses TRBV2 and TRBJ2-7; 8 nucleotides match TRBD2. The CDR3 loop spans 16 amino acids. The V segment lost 2 bases and the J segment 4 bases; nucleotides outside the gene matches: 10. Germline lookup yields CDR1 SNHLY and CDR2 FYNNEI. This CDR3 reads CASSEPLAENHYEQYF. Here the CDR3 DNA reads TGTGCCAGCAGTGAACCACTAGCGGAAAACCATTACGAGCAGTACTTC.

The chain employs TRBV5-1 and TRBJ1-1, with D possibly matching TRBD1 (6 bases). Trimming shortened V by 0 bases and J by 7 bases, and 13 bases separated the two germline ends. The CDR3 length is 14 residues. The germline V gene has CDR1 SGHRS and CDR2 YFSETQ. CDR3 DNA: TGCGCCAGCAGCTTGGTATCACAGGGTTTTGAAGCTTTCTTT. This gives the protein CASSLVSQGFEAFF.

J is TRBJ2-3 and V is TRBV7-2, with no clear D. The CDR3 is 14 residues long. CDR1 SGHTA and CDR2 FQGNSA come from the germline V gene. Trimming removed 2 bases at V and 2 bases at J, with 8 bases between. The CDR3: CASSLSRVTDTQYF. The CDR3 DNA is TGTGCCAGCAGCTTAAGTAGGGTCACAGATACGCAGTATTTT.

V is TRBV5-6 and J is TRBJ1-6; possibly TRBD1 for D (5 bases). Germline V gene lookup returns CDR1 SGHDT and CDR2 YYEEEE. V lost 0 bases and J 10 bases, leaving 11 bases between the germline ends. The CDR3 runs 14 residues. The CDR3 DNA sequence: TGTGCCAGCAGCTTGGGGGGGTACGGCTCACCCCTCCACTTT. Translating it yields CASSLGGYGSPLHF. Supplemented by reference TRBV5-6 and TRBJ1-6, the full variable domain reads DAGVTQSPTHLIKTRGQQVTLRCSPKSGHDTVSWYQQALGQGPQFIFQYYEEEERQRGNFPDRFSGHQFPNYSSELNVNALLLGDSALYLCASSLGGYGSPLHFGNGTRLTVT.

This chain links TRBV2 with TRBJ1-5, with 7 bases identical to TRBD1. CDR3 size: 15 residues. The germline V gene has CDR1 SNHLY and CDR2 FYNNEI. J lost 3 bases, V lost 6 bases, and 8 bases had no gene match. CDR3 bases: TGTGCCAGCAGGCCCACAGGGGACAACAATCAGCCCCAGCATTTT. Its translation is CASRPTGDNNQPQHF.

The chain is built from TRBV5-6 and TRBJ2-7; 10 nucleotides align to TRBD1. This CDR3 is 17 amino acids long. CDR1 SGHDT and CDR2 YYEEEE come from the germline V gene. V was clipped by 0 bases and J by 1 base; unmatched bases: 7. Written as DNA, the CDR3 is TGTGCCAGCAGCTTGGGACAGGGGGCCCTGGTTTCCTACGAGCAGTACTTC. It codes for CASSLGQGALVSYEQYF.

This sequence joins TRBV27 and TRBJ2-7; 7 bases are shared with TRBD2. This CDR3 is 16 amino acids long. Per germline, CDR1 MNHEY and CDR2 SMNVEV (reference sequence). Trimming took 5 bases from V and 1 from J; bases not matched to a gene: 11. CDR3 amino acids: CASSPSAGRGSYEQYF. Written as DNA, the CDR3 is TGTGCCAGCAGTCCCTCGGCGGGGCGGGGGTCCTACGAGCAGTACTTC.

The rearrangement links TRBV6-1 to TRBJ1-1; D is ambiguous. CDR3 length: 14 amino acids. Germline CDR1 is MNHNS and CDR2 is SASEGT. Trimming took 2 bases from V and 3 from J, leaving 10 bases between them. The chain's CDR3 is CASSEFSAYTEAFF. CDR3 in DNA: TGTGCCAGCAGTGAATTCAGCGCGTACACTGAAGCTTTCTTT.

The CDR3, as DNA: TGTGCCAGCAGCTCACCGACAACAACTAATGAAAAACTGTTTTTT. It yields the protein CASSSPTTTNEKLFF. The V and J genes are TRBV7-9 and TRBJ1-4; unclear D gene. V shed 4 bases and J shed 0 bases, with 9 bases lying between them. The CDR3 runs 15 residues. The V gene's germline CDR1 is SEHNR and CDR2 FQNEAQ (reference sequence).

As concerns this clone: Additional DNA sequences in this sample encode the identical CDR3. The V and J genes are TRBV6-5 and TRBJ1-5; D is perhaps TRBD1 (5 bases). This CDR3 is built from 14 residues. CDR1 is MNHEY and CDR2 is SVGAGI in the germline V gene. Trimming removed 3 bases at V and 4 bases at J, with 10 bases between. CDR3 DNA sequence: TGTGCCAGCAGTTATCGGGAGGGGAATCAGCCCCAGCATTTT. Its translation: CASSYREGNQPQHF.